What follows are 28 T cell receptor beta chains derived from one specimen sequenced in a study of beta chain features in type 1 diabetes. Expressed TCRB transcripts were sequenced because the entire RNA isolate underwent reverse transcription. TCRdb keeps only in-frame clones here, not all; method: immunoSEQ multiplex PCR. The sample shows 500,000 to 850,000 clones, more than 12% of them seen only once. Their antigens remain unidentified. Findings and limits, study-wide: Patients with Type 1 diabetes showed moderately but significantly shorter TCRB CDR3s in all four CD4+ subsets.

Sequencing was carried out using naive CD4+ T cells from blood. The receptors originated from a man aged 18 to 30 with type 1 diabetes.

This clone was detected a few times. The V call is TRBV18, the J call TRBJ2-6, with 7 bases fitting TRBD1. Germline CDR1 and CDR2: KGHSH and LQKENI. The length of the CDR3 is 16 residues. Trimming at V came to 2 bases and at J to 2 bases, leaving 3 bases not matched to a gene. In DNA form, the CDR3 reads TGTGCCAGCTCACCAAAGGACAGGACTGGGGCCAACGTCCTGACTTTC. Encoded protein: CASSPKDRTGANVLTF.

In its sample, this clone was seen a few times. This chain's CDR3 is CASSQLGSHYGYTF. The CDR3 DNA is TGCGCCAGCAGCCAACTTGGCAGCCACTATGGCTACACCTTC. This chain connects TRBV4-1 to TRBJ1-2; D not resolved. This CDR3 spans 14 amino acids. V was clipped by 2 bases and J by 3 bases, with 10 bases between them. Looked up from germline, CDR1 is MGHRA and CDR2 is YSYEKL.

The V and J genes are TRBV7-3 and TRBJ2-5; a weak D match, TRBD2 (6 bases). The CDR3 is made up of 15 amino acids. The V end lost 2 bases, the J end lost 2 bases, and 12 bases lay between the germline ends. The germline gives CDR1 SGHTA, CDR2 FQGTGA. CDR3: CASSLLGGSQETQYF. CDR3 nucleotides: TGTGCCAGCAGCTTACTTGGGGGGAGTCAAGAGACCCAGTACTTC.

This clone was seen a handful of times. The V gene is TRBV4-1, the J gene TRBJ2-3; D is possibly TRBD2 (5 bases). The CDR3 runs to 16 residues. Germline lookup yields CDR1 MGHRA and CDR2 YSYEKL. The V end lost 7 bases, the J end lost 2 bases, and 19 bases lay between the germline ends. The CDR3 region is CASTPGRTSLTDTQYF. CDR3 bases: TGCGCCAGCACTCCGGGCAGGACTTCCCTCACAGATACGCAGTATTTT.

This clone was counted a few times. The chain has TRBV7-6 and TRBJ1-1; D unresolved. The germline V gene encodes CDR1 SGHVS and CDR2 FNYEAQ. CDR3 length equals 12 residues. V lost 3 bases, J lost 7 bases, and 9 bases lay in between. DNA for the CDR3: TGTGCCAGCAGCTTCTCAAGTGGTGAAGCTTTCTTT. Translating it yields CASSFSSGEAFF.

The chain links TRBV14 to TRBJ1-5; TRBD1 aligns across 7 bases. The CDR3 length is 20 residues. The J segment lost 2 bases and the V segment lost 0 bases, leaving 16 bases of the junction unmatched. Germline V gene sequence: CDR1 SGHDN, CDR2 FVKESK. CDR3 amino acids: CASSQDGLTGAPMGNQPQHF. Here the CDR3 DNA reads TGTGCCAGCAGCCAAGATGGCCTAACAGGGGCACCAATGGGCAATCAGCCCCAGCATTTT.

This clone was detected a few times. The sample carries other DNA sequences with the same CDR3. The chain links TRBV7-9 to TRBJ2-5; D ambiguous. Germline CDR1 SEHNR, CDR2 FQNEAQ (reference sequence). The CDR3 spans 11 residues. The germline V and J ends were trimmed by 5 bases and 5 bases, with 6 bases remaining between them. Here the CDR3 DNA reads TGTGCCAGCAGCCCTGGCGAGACCCAGTACTTC. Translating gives CASSPGETQYF.

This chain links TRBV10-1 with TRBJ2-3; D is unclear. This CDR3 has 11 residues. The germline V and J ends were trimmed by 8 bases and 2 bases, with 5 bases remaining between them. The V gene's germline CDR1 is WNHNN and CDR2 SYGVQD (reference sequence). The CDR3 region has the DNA TGCGCCAGCGGGTACACAGATACGCAGTATTTT. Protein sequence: CASGYTDTQYF.

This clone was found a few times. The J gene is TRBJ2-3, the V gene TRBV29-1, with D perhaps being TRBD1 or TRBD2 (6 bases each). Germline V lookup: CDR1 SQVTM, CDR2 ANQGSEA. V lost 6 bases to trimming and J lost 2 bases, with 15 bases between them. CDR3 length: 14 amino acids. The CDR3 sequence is CSVRGASATDTQYF. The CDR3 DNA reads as TGCAGCGTGAGGGGGGCGTCAGCCACAGATACGCAGTATTTT.

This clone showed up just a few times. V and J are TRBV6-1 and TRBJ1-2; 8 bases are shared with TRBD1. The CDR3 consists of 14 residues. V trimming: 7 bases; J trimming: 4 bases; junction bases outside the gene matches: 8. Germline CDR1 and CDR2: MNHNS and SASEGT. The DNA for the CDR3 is TGTGCCAGCAACCTCAGGGGGCTGGGCTATGGCTACACCTTC. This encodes CASNLRGLGYGYTF.

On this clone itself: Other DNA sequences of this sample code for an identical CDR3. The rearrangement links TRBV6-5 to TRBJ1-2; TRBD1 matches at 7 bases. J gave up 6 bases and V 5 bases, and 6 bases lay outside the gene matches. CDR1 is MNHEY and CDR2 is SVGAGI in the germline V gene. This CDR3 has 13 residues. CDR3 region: CASSRTGANGYTF. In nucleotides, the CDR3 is TGTGCCAGCAGTCGAACAGGGGCCAATGGCTACACCTTC.

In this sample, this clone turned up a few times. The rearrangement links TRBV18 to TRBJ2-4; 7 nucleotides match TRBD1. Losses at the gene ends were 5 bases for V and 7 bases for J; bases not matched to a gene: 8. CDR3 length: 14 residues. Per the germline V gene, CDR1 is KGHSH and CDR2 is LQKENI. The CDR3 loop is CASSTNRGQNIQYF. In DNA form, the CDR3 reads TGTGCCAGCTCAACCAACAGGGGACAGAACATTCAGTACTTC.

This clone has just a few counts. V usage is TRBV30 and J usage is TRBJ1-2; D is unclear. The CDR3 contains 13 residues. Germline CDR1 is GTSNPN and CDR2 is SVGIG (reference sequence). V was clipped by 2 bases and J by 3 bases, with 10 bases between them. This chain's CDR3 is CAWSINSHYGYTF. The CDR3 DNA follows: TGTGCCTGGAGTATCAACAGCCACTATGGCTACACCTTC.

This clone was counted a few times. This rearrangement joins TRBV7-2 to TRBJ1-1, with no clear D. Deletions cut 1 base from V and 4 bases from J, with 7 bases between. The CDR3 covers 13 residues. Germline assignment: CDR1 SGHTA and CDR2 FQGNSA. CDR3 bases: TGTGCCAGCAGCTTAGTAGGGATCACTGAAGCTTTCTTT. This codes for CASSLVGITEAFF.

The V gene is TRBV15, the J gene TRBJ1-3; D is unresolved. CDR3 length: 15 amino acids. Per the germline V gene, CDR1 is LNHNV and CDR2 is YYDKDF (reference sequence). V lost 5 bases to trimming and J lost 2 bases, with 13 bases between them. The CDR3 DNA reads TGTGCCACCAGCCTCATGGCGAACACTGGAAACACCATATATTTT. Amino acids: CATSLMANTGNTIYF.

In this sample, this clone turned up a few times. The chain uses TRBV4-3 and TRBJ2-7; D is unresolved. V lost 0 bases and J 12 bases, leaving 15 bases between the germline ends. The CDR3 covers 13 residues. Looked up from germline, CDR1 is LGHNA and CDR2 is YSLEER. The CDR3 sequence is CASSQDGTGRMYF. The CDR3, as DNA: TGCGCCAGCAGCCAAGATGGAACCGGACGTATGTACTTC.

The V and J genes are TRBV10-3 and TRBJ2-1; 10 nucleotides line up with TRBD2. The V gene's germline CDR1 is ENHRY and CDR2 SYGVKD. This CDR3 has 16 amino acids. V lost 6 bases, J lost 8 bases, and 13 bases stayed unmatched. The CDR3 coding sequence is TGTGCCATCAGAGGTGGTAGCGGGAGGTCGGGTTATGAGCAGTTCTTC. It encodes CAIRGGSGRSGYEQFF.

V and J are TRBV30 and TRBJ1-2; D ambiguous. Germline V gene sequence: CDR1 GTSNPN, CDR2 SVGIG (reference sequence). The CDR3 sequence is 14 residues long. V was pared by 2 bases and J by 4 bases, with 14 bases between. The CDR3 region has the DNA TGTGCCTGGAGTCTAGTAGTCCTCACCTATGGCTACACCTTC. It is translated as CAWSLVVLTYGYTF. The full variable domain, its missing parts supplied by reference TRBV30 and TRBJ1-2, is SQTIHQWPATLVQPVGSPLSLECTVEGTSNPNLYWYRQAAGRGLQLLFYSVGIGQISSEVPQNLSASRPQDRQFILSSKKLLLSDSGFYLCAWSLVVLTYGYTFGSGTRLTVV.

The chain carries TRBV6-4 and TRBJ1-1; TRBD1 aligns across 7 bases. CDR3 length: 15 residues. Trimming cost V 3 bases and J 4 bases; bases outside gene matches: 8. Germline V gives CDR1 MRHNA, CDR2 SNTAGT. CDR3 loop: CASSEMARGPTEAFF. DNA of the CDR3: TGTGCCAGCAGTGAGATGGCGAGGGGGCCCACTGAAGCTTTCTTT.

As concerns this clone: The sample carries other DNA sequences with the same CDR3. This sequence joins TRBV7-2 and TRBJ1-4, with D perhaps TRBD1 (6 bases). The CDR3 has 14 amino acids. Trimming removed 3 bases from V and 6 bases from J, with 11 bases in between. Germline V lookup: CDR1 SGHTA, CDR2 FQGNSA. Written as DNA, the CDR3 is TGTGCCAGCAGCTTTGACAGACAGGATGAAAAACTGTTTTTT. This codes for CASSFDRQDEKLFF.

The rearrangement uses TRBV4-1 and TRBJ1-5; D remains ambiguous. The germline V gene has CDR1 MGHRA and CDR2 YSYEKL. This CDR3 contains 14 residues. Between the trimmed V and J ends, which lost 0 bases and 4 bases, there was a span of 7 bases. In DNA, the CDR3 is TGCGCCAGCAGCCAAGAAGTCCGAAATCAGCCCCAGCATTTT. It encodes CASSQEVRNQPQHF.

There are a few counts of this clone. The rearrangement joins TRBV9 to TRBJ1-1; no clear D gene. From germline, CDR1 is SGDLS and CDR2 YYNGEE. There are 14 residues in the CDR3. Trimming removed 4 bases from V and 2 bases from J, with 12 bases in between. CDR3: CASSPRTANTEAFF. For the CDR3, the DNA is TGTGCCAGCAGCCCGCGGACTGCAAACACTGAAGCTTTCTTT.

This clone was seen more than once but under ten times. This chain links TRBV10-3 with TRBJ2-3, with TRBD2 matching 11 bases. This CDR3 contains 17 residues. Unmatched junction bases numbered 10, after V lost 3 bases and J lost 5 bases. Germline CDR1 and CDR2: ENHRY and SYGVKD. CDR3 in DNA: TGTGCCATCAGTGACCTAACTAGCGGGAGTCGAAAAGATACGCAGTATTTT. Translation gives CAISDLTSGSRKDTQYF.

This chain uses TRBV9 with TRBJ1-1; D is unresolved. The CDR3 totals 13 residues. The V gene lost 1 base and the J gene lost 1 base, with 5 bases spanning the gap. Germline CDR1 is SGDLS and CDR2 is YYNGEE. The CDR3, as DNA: TGTGCCAGCAGCGTATGGAAGAACACTGAAGCTTTCTTT. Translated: CASSVWKNTEAFF.

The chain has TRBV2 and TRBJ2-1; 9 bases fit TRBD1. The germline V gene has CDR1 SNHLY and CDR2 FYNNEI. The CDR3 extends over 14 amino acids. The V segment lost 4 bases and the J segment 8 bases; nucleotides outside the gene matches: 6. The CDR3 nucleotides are TGTGCCAGCAGTGTAAAACAGGGGGCGTATGAGCAGTTCTTC. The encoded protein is CASSVKQGAYEQFF.

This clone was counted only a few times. CDR3 sequence reads: CASSRGSPSGVGYTF. The CDR3 nucleotides read TGCGCCAGCAGTCGGGGGTCTCCCTCGGGCGTTGGCTACACCTTC. J is TRBJ1-2 and V is TRBV10-2; possibly TRBD1 for D (5 bases). The germline V gene encodes CDR1 WSHSY and CDR2 SAAADI. The CDR3 consists of 15 residues. The V end lost 5 bases, the J end lost 7 bases, and 20 bases lay between the germline ends.

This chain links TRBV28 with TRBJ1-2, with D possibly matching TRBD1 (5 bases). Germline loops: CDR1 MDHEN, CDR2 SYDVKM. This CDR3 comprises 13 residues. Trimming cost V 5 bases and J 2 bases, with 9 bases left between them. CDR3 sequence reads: CASSPQVNYGYTF. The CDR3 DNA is TGTGCCAGCAGTCCACAGGTGAACTATGGCTACACCTTC.

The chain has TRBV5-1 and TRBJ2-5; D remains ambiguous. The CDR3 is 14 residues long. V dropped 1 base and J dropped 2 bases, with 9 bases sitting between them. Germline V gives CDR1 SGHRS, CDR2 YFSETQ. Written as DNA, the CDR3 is TGCGCCAGCAGCTTGAGCAGAAGTCAAGAGACCCAGTACTTC. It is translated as CASSLSRSQETQYF.